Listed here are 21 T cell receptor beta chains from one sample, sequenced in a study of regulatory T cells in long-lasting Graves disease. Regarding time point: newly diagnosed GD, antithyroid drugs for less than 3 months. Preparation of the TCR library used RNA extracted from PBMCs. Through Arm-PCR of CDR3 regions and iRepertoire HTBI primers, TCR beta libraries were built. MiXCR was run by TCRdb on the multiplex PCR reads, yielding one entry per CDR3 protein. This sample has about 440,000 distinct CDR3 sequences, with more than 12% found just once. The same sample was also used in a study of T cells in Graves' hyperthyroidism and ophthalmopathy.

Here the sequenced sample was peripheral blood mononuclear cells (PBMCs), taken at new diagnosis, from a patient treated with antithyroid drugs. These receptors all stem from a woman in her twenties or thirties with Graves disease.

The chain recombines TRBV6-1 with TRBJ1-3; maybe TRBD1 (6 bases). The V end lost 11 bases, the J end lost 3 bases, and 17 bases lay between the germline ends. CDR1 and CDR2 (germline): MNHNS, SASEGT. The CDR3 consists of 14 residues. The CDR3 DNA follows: TGTGCCGCGAGGGGGGGAGGAGATGGAAACACCATATATTTT. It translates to CAARGGGDGNTIYF.

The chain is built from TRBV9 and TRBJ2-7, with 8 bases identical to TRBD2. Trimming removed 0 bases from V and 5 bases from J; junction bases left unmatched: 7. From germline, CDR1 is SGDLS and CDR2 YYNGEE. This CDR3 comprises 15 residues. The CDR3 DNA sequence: TGTGCCAGCAGCGTAGGTCAGCGGGAGTATGACGAGCAGTACTTC. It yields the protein CASSVGQREYDEQYF.

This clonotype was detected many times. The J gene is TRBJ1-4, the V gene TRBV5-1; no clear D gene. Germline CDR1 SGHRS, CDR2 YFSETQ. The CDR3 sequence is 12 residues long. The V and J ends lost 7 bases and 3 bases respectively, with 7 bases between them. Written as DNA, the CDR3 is TGCGCCAGCCGGGAGGCTAATGAAAAACTGTTTTTT. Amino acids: CASREANEKLFF.

The DNA for the CDR3 is TGTGCCAGCAGTGAGGGACTAGCGGGAGAGTTCAACGAGCAGTACTTC. Its translation: CASSEGLAGEFNEQYF. The genes are TRBV2 and TRBJ2-7; 14 bases line up with TRBD2. CDR1 and CDR2 (germline): SNHLY, FYNNEI. V lost 3 bases to trimming and J lost 5 bases; unmatched junction nucleotides: 6. This CDR3 comprises 16 residues.

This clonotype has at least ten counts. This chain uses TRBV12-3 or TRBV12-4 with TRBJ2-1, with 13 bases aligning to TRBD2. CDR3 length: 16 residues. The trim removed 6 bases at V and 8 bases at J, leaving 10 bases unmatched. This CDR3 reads CASRDRTSGRMDEQFF. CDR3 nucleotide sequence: TGTGCCAGCAGGGACAGGACTAGCGGGAGAATGGATGAGCAGTTCTTC.

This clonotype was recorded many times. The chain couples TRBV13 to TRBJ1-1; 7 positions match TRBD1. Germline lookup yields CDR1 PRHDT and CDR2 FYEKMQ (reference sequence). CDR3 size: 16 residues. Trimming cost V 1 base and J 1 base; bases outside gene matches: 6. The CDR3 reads CASSLENRGRNTEAFF. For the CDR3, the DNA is TGTGCCAGCAGCTTAGAAAACAGGGGCCGGAACACTGAAGCTTTCTTT.

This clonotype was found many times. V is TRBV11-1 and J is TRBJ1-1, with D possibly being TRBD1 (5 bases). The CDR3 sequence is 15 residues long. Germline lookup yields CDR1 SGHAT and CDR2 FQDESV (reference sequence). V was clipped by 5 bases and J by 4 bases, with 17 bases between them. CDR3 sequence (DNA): TGTGCCAGCAGCGAGGAGGGGCTTCTCAGCACTGAAGCTTTCTTT. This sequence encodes CASSEEGLLSTEAFF.

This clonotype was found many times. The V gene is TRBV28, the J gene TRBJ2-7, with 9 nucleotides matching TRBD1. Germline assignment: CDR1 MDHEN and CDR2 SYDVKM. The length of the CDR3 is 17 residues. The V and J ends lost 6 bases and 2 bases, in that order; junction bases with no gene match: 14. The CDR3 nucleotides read TGTGCCAGCAGAATCGAGCGGGACAGGGAACTTCCCTACGAGCAGTACTTC. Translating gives CASRIERDRELPYEQYF.

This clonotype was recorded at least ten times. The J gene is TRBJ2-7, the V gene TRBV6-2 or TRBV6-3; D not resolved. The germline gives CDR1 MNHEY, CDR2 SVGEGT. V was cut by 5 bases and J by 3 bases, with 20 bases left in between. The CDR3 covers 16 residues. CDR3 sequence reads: CASSEFSHGRLYEQYF. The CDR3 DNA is TGTGCCAGCAGTGAATTCTCTCACGGGCGCCTCTACGAGCAGTACTTC.

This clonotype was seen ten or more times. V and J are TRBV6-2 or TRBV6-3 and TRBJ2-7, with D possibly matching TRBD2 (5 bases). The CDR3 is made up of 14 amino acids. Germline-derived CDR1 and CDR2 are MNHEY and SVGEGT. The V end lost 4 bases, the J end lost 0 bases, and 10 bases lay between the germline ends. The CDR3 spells CASSSLDSSYEQYF. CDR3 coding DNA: TGTGCCAGCAGTTCTTTGGACTCCTCCTACGAGCAGTACTTC.

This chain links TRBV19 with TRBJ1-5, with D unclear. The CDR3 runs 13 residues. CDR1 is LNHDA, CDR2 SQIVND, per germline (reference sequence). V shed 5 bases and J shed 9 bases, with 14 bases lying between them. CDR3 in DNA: TGTGCCAGTAGTGGCCAAATCCGGCCGCCCCAGCATTTT. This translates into CASSGQIRPPQHF.

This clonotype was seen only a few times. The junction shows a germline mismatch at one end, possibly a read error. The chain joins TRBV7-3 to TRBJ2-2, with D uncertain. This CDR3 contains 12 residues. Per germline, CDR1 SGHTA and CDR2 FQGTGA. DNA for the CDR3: TGTGCCGGCAGCTTTAACACCGGGGAGCTGTTTTTT. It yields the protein CAGSFNTGELFF.

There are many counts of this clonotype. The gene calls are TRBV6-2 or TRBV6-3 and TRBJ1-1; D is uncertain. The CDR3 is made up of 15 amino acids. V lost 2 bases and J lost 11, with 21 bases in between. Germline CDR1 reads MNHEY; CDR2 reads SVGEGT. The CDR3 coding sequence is TGTGCCAGCAGTTACGGCGCCGGCTTCCAGCTTGGTGCTTTCTTT. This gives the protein CASSYGAGFQLGAFF.

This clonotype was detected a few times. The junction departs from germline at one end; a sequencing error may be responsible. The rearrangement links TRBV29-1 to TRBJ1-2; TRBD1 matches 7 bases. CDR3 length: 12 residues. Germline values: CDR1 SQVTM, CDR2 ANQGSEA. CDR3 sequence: CTVLTGDYGYTF. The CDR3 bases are TGCACCGTTCTCACAGGGGACTATGGCTACACCTTC.

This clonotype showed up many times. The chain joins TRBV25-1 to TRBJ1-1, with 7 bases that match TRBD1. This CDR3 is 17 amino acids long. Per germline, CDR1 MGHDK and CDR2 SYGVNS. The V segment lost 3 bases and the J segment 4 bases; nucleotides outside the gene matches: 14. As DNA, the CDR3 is TGTGCCAGCAGTGACGGGTCGGAGGGGGCGCGGGGCACTGAAGCTTTCTTT. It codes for CASSDGSEGARGTEAFF.

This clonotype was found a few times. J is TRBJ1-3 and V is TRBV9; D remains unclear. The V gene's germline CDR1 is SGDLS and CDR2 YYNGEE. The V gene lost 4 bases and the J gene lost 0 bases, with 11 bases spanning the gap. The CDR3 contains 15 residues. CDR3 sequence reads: CASSSLGGSGNTIYF. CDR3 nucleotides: TGTGCCAGCAGCTCCCTTGGAGGCTCTGGAAACACCATATATTTT.

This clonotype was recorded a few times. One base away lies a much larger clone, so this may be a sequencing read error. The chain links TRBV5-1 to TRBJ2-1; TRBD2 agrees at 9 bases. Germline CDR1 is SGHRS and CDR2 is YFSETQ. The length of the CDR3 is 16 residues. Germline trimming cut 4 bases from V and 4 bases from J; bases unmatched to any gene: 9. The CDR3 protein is CASSPPKAGGYNEQFF. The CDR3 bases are TGCGCCAGCAGCCCCCCCAAGGCGGGAGGGTACAATGAGCAGTTCTTC.

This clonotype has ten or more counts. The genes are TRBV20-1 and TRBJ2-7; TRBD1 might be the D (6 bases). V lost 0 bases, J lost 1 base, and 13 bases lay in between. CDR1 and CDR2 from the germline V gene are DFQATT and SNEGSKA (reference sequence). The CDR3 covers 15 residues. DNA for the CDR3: TGCAGTGCTAGAGATGCAGGGGCAATTTCCTACGAGCAGTACTTC. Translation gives CSARDAGAISYEQYF.

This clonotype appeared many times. CDR3 DNA: TGCGCCAGCAGCCACCAAATCGGGGCGGGAGACTACACCTTC. Translated, it gives CASSHQIGAGDYTF. The chain has TRBV4-1 and TRBJ1-2; D possibly corresponds to TRBD1 (5 bases). Germline assignment: CDR1 MGHRA and CDR2 YSYEKL. Trimming left V 3 bases short and J 10 bases short, with 18 bases between. The CDR3 is made up of 14 amino acids.

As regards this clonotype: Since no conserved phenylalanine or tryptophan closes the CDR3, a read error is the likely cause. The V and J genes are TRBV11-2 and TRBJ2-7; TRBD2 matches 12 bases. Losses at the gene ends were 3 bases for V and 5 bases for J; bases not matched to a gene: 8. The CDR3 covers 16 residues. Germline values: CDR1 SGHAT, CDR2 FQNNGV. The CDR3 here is CASSFRLAGAPDEQYL. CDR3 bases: TGTGCCAGCAGCTTCCGACTAGCGGGAGCCCCGGACGAGCAGTACCTC.

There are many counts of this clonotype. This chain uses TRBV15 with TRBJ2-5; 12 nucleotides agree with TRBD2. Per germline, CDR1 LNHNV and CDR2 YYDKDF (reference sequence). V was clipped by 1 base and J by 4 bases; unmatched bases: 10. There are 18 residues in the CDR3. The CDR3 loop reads CATSRGRSASGRAETQYF. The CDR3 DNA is TGTGCCACCAGCAGAGGAAGATCCGCTAGCGGGAGGGCAGAGACCCAGTACTTC.